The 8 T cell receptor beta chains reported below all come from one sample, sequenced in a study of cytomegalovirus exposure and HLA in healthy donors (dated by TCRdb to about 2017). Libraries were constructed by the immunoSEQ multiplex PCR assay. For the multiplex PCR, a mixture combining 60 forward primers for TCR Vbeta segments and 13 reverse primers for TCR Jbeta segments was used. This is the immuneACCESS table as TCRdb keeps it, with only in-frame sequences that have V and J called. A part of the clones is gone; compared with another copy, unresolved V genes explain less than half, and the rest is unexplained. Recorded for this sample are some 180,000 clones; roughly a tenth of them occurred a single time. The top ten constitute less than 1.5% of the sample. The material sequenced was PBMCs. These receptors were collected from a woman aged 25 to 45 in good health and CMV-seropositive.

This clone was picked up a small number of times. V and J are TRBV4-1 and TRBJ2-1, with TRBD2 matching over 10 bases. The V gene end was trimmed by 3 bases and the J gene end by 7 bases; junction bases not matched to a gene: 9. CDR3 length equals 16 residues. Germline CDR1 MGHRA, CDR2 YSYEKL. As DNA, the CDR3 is TGCGCCAGCAGCCATTTGAGACTAGCGGGTTTTAATGAGCAGTTCTTC. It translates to CASSHLRLAGFNEQFF.

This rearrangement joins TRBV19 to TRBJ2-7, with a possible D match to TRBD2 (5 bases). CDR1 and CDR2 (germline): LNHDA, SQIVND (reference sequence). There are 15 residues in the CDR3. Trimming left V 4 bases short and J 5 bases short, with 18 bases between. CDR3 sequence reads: CASSTGNPVRDEQYF. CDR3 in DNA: TGTGCCAGTAGTACCGGGAACCCAGTCCGGGACGAGCAGTACTTC.

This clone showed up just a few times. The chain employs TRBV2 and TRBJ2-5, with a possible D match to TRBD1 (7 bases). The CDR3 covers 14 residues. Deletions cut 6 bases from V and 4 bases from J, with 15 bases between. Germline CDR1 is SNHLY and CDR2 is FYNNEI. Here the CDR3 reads CASSVRQGGETQYF. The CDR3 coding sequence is TGTGCCAGCAGCGTTCGACAGGGAGGAGAGACCCAGTACTTC.

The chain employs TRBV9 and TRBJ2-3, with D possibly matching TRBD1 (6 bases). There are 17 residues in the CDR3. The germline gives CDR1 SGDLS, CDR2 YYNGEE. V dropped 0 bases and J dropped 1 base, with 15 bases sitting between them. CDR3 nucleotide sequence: TGTGCCAGCAGCGTAGTCTCCGCGTCAGGGGGCACAGATACGCAGTATTTT. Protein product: CASSVVSASGGTDTQYF.

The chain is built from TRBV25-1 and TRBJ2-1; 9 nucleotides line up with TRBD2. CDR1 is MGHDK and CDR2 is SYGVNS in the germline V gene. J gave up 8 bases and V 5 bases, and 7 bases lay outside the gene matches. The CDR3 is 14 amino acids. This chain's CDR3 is CASSKVAGAYEQFF. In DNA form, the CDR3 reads TGTGCCAGCAGTAAGGTAGCGGGAGCATATGAGCAGTTCTTC.

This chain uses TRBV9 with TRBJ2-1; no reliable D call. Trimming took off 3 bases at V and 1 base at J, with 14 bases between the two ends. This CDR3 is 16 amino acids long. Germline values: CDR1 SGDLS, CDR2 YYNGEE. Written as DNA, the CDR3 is TGTGCCAGCAGCGCCCCCCGCGGTCGGTCCTACAATGAGCAGTTCTTC. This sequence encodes CASSAPRGRSYNEQFF.

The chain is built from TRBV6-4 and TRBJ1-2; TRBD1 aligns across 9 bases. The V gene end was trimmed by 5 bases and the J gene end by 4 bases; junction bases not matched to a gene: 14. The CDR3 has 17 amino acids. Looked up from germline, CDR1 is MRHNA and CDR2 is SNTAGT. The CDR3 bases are TGTGCCAGCAGTTCCCACACGGTGGGACAGGGACGCTATGGCTACACCTTC. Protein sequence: CASSSHTVGQGRYGYTF.

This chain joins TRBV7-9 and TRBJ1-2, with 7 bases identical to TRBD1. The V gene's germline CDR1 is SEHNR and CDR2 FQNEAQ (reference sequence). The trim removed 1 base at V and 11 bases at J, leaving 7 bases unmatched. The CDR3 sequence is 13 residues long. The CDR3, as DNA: TGTGCCAGCAGCTTAGAAATGGGCAGGGGGTACACCTTC. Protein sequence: CASSLEMGRGYTF. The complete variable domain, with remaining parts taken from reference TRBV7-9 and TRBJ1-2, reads DTGVSQNPRHKITKRGQNVTFRCDPISEHNRLYWYRQTLGQGPEFLTYFQNEAQLEKSRLLSDRFSAERPKGSFSTLEIQRTEQGDSAMYLCASSLEMGRGYTFGSGTRLTVV.